This TCR beta chain was found in a study of vaccination and CD4 T cells after COVID-19. Treatment specified: 10-day PBMC culture with coronavirus spike peptide pools or control peptides (ViraFEST assay). It was with 8.5 to 10 IU/ml IL-2 and around 9.5 ug/ml peptide pools that 1.5 million to 2 million PBMCs per well were cultured. Notes on this clonotype: Its antigen is currently unknown.

Study-level findings and limits: SARS-CoV-2-reactive clonotype medians increased from around 20 to 38, not significantly.

This CDR3 is 15 amino acids long. Germline V gene data show CDR1 as SGHNT and CDR2 as YENEEA. The V gene end was trimmed by 5 bases and the J gene end by 3 bases; junction bases not matched to a gene: 6. Cultured CD4+ T cell DNA underwent sequencing with the Oncomine TCR Beta short-read assay. TCRdb independently ran MiXCR on the PCR reads; one entry per CDR3 protein. The sample lists approximately 20,000 distinct CDR3 sequences, 20% to 25% occurring once. The sample taken for sequencing was cultured CD4+ T cells from blood. The chain carries TRBV11-3 and TRBJ2-1; 8 bases match TRBD2. This receptor was identified in a human donor with COVID-19. DNA of the CDR3: TGTGCCAGCAGCCCCCCCGGGGGGGTCTACAATGAGCAGTTCTTC. Translation gives CASSPPGGVYNEQFF.